These 17 T cell receptor beta chains were sequenced from one sample in a study of shared clonotypes between healthy human individuals. TCRdb's table, derived via immunoSEQ multiplex PCR, lists solely in-frame clones and lacks some. Among over a million clones listed, approximately 72% were seen once. The sample comprised memory CD4+ T cells sorted from blood. Documented subset: CD45RA-negative fraction. Source of these receptors: a man between 18 and 35 years old in good health.

A few counts support this clone. The same CDR3 can be traced to other DNA sequences in this sample. The V call is TRBV10-3, the J call TRBJ2-1, with D possibly TRBD1 on 6 matching bases. Deletions cut 4 bases from V and 1 base from J, with 8 bases between. There are 14 residues in the CDR3. Germline loops: CDR1 ENHRY, CDR2 SYGVKD. The CDR3 reads CAISGQGSYNEQFF. CDR3 DNA: TGTGCCATCAGTGGGCAGGGGTCCTACAATGAGCAGTTCTTC.

The V gene is TRBV11-3, the J gene TRBJ2-1, with D unclear. The V gene's germline CDR1 is SGHNT and CDR2 YENEEA. The CDR3 has 17 amino acids. V dropped 1 base and J dropped 3 bases, with 16 bases sitting between them. CDR3 nucleotide sequence: TGTGCCAGCAGCTTAGGCCTGGGCGGTGGGAACTACAATGAGCAGTTCTTC. Translating gives CASSLGLGGGNYNEQFF.

The rearrangement uses TRBV6-1 and TRBJ1-6; possibly TRBD1 for D (6 bases). The CDR3 covers 16 residues. V lost 6 bases and J 0 bases, leaving 12 bases between the germline ends. The germline V gene has CDR1 MNHNS and CDR2 SASEGT. The CDR3: CASREQGSSYNSPLHF. In DNA, the CDR3 is TGTGCCAGCAGGGAACAGGGAAGCTCCTATAATTCACCCCTCCACTTT.

The genes are TRBV18 and TRBJ2-1; D remains ambiguous. The CDR3 runs to 15 residues. V lost 2 bases and J 8 bases, leaving 16 bases between the germline ends. In germline, CDR1 is KGHSH, CDR2 LQKENI. This chain's CDR3 is CASSPTSGKRDEQFF. CDR3 DNA: TGTGCCAGCTCACCAACGTCAGGAAAACGGGATGAGCAGTTCTTC.

The V call is TRBV30, the J call TRBJ1-1, with no clear D. V gave up 0 bases and J gave up 4 bases, with 12 bases separating them. This CDR3 has 14 residues. The germline V gene has CDR1 GTSNPN and CDR2 SVGIG (reference sequence). CDR3 nucleotides: TGTGCCTGGAGTGTTGGCAGGTGGGCCACTGAAGCTTTCTTT. It translates to CAWSVGRWATEAFF.

Of note for this clone: The same CDR3 also results from other DNA sequences found in this sample. This chain uses TRBV18 with TRBJ1-5; TRBD1 aligns across 10 bases. Germline values: CDR1 KGHSH, CDR2 LQKENI. The length of the CDR3 is 15 residues. V lost 5 bases to trimming and J lost 4 bases; unmatched junction nucleotides: 5. The CDR3 nucleotides read TGTGCCAGCTCATTATCGGGACAGGGGAATCAGCCCCAGCATTTT. Translating gives CASSLSGQGNQPQHF. Full variable domain (missing parts from reference TRBV18 and TRBJ1-5): NAGVMQNPRHLVRRRGQEARLRCSPMKGHSHVYWYRQLPEEGLKFMVYLQKENIIDESGMPKERFSAEFPKEGPSILRIQQVVRGDSAAYFCASSLSGQGNQPQHFGDGTRLSIL.

J is TRBJ1-6 and V is TRBV19; no reliable D call. The CDR3 runs to 14 residues. Germline values: CDR1 LNHDA, CDR2 SQIVND (reference sequence). Between the trimmed V and J ends, which lost 7 bases and 0 bases, there was a span of 7 bases. CDR3 residues: CASTLSSYNSPLHF. CDR3 nucleotide sequence: TGTGCCAGTACCCTAAGCTCCTATAATTCACCCCTCCACTTT.

This CDR3 reads CASSLQGIIGEQYF. The CDR3, as DNA: TGCGCCAGCAGTTTACAGGGTATCATAGGCGAGCAGTACTTC. This chain links TRBV10-2 with TRBJ2-7; D may be TRBD1 (6 bases). This CDR3 is built from 14 residues. The V and J ends lost 5 bases and 6 bases respectively, with 17 bases between them. Germline V lookup: CDR1 WSHSY, CDR2 SAAADI.

CDR3: CASSDTQLGNTIYF. The CDR3 bases are TGTGCCAGCAGCGACACACAGTTGGGAAACACCATATATTTT. The chain couples TRBV27 to TRBJ1-3, with no clear D. The CDR3 runs to 14 residues. The V gene lost 6 bases and the J gene lost 4 bases, with 13 bases spanning the gap. The germline CDR1 and CDR2 sequences are MNHEY and SMNVEV (reference sequence).

The chain employs TRBV7-2 and TRBJ1-1, with D possibly TRBD1 on 5 matching bases. V lost 4 bases and J lost 4, with 16 bases in between. The CDR3 is 15 amino acids. The V gene's germline CDR1 is SGHTA and CDR2 FQGNSA. CDR3 in amino acids: CASSSGRGRGTEAFF. As DNA, the CDR3 is TGTGCCAGCAGCTCGGGCCGGGGGAGAGGCACTGAAGCTTTCTTT.

J is TRBJ1-1 and V is TRBV7-9; D call uncertain. Germline CDR1 and CDR2: SEHNR and FQNEAQ (reference sequence). The CDR3 spans 13 residues. Trimming shortened V by 8 bases and J by 1 base, and 11 bases separated the two germline ends. The CDR3 nucleotides are TGTGCCAGCGGAAGCCAGGCGAACACTGAAGCTTTCTTT. This gives the protein CASGSQANTEAFF.

V and J are TRBV7-8 and TRBJ1-1; D ambiguous. The germline V gene has CDR1 SGHVS and CDR2 FQNEAQ. This CDR3 contains 14 residues. Deletions cut 5 bases from V and 2 bases from J, with 12 bases between. DNA for the CDR3: TGTGCCAGCAGCCCGCTCGACGGAAACACTGAAGCTTTCTTT. Translating it yields CASSPLDGNTEAFF.

The rearrangement uses TRBV9 and TRBJ2-2; D is undetermined. The germline V and J ends were trimmed by 3 bases and 4 bases, with 10 bases remaining between them. This CDR3 comprises 14 residues. Germline lookup yields CDR1 SGDLS and CDR2 YYNGEE. CDR3 bases: TGTGCCAGCAGCGCCGTGCCGCCCACCGGGGAGCTGTTTTTT. Translating gives CASSAVPPTGELFF.

This clone was seen a few times. V is TRBV5-1 and J is TRBJ2-5; D call uncertain. Trimming shortened V by 0 bases and J by 1 base, and 13 bases separated the two germline ends. Germline-derived CDR1 and CDR2 are SGHRS and YFSETQ. This CDR3 region has 16 residues. CDR3 protein: CASSLGPQDVQETQYF. CDR3 in DNA: TGCGCCAGCAGCTTGGGGCCTCAGGATGTCCAAGAGACCCAGTACTTC. Using reference TRBV5-1 and TRBJ2-5 for the parts outside the CDR3, the full variable domain is KAGVTQTPRYLIKTRGQQVTLSCSPISGHRSVSWYQQTPGQGLQFLFEYFSETQRNKGNFPGRFSGRQFSNSRSEMNVSTLELGDSALYLCASSLGPQDVQETQYFGPGTRLLVL.

This sequence joins TRBV5-1 and TRBJ2-1; 10 bases line up with TRBD1. After removal of 6 bases from V and 10 bases from J, the junction contained 10 bases not matched to a gene. The CDR3 spans 14 residues. Germline values: CDR1 SGHRS, CDR2 YFSETQ. Here the CDR3 reads CASISGTGDLEQFF. DNA of the CDR3: TGCGCCAGCATATCCGGGACAGGGGACCTCGAGCAGTTCTTC.

CDR3 protein: CASRGSADRATEQYF. The CDR3, as DNA: TGTGCCAGTAGGGGCAGCGCGGACAGGGCTACAGAGCAGTACTTC. The chain has TRBV19 and TRBJ2-7, with 8 nucleotides matching TRBD1. This CDR3 spans 15 amino acids. Germline V gives CDR1 LNHDA, CDR2 SQIVND (reference sequence). V was pared by 6 bases and J by 7 bases, with 14 bases of the junction left unmatched.

This clone was detected only a few times. The rearrangement links TRBV6-6 to TRBJ2-3, with 7 positions matching TRBD1. Germline assignment: CDR1 MNHNY and CDR2 SVGAGI (reference sequence). The V segment lost 8 bases and the J segment 6 bases; nucleotides outside the gene matches: 5. The CDR3 is 12 amino acids. CDR3 region: CASGLRGDTQYF. In nucleotides, the CDR3 is TGTGCCAGCGGTCTCAGGGGGGATACGCAGTATTTT.